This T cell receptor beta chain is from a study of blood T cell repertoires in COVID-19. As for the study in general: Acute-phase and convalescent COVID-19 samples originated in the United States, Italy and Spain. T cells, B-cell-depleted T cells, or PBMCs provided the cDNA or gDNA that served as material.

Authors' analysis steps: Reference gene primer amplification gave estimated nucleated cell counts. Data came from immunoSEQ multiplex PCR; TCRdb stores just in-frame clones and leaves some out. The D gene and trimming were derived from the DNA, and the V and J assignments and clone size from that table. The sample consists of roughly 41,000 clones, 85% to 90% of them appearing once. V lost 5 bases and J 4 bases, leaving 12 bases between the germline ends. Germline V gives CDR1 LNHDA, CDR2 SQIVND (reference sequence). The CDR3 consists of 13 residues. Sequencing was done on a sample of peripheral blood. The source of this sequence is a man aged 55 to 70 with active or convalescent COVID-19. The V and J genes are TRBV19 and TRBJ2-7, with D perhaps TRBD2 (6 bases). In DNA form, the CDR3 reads TGTGCCAGTAGTGCGGGACCTAGGTACGAGCAGTACTTC. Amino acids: CASSAGPRYEQYF.